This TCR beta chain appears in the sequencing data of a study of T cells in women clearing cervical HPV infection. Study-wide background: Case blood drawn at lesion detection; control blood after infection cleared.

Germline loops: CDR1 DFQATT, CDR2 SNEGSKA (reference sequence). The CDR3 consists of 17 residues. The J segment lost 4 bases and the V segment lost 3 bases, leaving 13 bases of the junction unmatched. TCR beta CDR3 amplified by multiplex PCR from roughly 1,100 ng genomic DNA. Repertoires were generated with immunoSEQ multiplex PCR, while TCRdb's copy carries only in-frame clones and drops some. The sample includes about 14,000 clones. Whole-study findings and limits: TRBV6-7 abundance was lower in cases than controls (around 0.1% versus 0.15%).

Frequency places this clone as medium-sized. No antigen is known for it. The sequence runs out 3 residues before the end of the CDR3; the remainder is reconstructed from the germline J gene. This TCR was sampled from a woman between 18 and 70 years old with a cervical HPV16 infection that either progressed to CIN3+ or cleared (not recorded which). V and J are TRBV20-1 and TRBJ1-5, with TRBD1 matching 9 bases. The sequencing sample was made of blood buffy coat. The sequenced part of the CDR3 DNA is TGCAGTGCTAGTCCCGGGACAGGGTTCAGGGAGAATCAGCCC. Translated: CSASPGTGFRENQP. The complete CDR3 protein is CSASPGTGFRENQPQHF.